The 25 T cell receptor beta chains below were found in one sample sequenced in a study of cytomegalovirus exposure and HLA in healthy donors. The PCR contained 60 Vbeta and 13 Jbeta primers. Data came from immunoSEQ multiplex PCR; TCRdb stores just in-frame clones and leaves some out. The repertoire holds nearly 95,000 clones, approximately 63% seen once, with around 6.6% in the top ten. Sequences were obtained from PBMCs. Source of these receptors: a young woman in good health and CMV-seronegative.

This chain links TRBV6-4 with TRBJ1-5; the match to TRBD1 covers 7 bases. Trimming at V came to 5 bases and at J to 7 bases, leaving 5 bases not matched to a gene. This CDR3 is built from 13 residues. Germline V lookup: CDR1 MRHNA, CDR2 SNTAGT. This CDR3 is CASSTGEGQPQHF. The DNA for the CDR3 is TGTGCCAGCAGTACAGGGGAAGGCCAGCCCCAGCATTTT.

The V gene is TRBV11-3, the J gene TRBJ2-2; 8 bases line up with TRBD2. Germline-derived CDR1 and CDR2 are SGHNT and YENEEA. The ends lost 3 bases at V and 6 bases at J; junction bases unmatched: 6. The CDR3 is 15 residues long. The CDR3 region has the DNA TGTGCCAGCAGCTTTCGGAGCGGGAGTGCCGGGGAGCTGTTTTTT. This encodes CASSFRSGSAGELFF. Combining the CDR3 with reference TRBV11-3 and TRBJ2-2 gives the whole variable domain EAGVVQSPRYKIIEKKQPVAFWCNPISGHNTLYWYLQNLGQGPELLIRYENEEAVDDSQLPKDRFSAERLKGVDSTLKIQPAELGDSAVYLCASSFRSGSAGELFFGEGSRLTVL.

The chain combines TRBV27 with TRBJ1-5, with D maybe TRBD1 (5 bases). This CDR3 contains 15 residues. Looked up from germline, CDR1 is MNHEY and CDR2 is SMNVEV (reference sequence). V lost 2 bases to trimming and J lost 2 bases, with 10 bases between them. CDR3 loop: CASSLGTLGNQPQHF. The CDR3 DNA follows: TGTGCCAGCAGTTTAGGGACTCTAGGCAATCAGCCCCAGCATTTT.

There are a few counts of this clone. V is TRBV7-9 and J is TRBJ1-5, with 8 bases matching TRBD1. CDR1 is SEHNR, CDR2 FQNEAQ, per germline (reference sequence). CDR3 length: 16 amino acids. V was clipped by 3 bases and J by 1 base; unmatched bases: 5. CDR3 loop: CASSLYRDRSNQPQHF. CDR3 sequence (DNA): TGTGCCAGCAGCTTGTACCGGGACAGGAGCAATCAGCCCCAGCATTTT.

This clone was seen more than once but under ten times. The rearrangement links TRBV5-4 to TRBJ1-2, with 8 bases identical to TRBD1. V lost 3 bases and J lost 2; bases outside the gene matches: 6. CDR3 length: 15 residues. From germline, CDR1 is SGHNT and CDR2 YYREEE (reference sequence). CDR3 in DNA: TGTGCCAGCAGCTCCCCGACAGGGGCGAACTATGGCTACACCTTC. It translates to CASSSPTGANYGYTF.

In its sample, this clone was seen a few times. The chain recombines TRBV18 with TRBJ2-7; 10 nucleotides line up with TRBD1. Germline lookup yields CDR1 KGHSH and CDR2 LQKENI. This CDR3 is 14 amino acids long. V lost 3 bases and J lost 4; bases outside the gene matches: 3. DNA of the CDR3: TGTGCCAGCTCACCCCAGGGACAGGGGTACGAGCAGTACTTC. Protein: CASSPQGQGYEQYF.

This rearrangement joins TRBV10-1 to TRBJ2-7; possibly TRBD2 for D (5 bases). The CDR3 sequence is 14 residues long. V shed 5 bases and J shed 2 bases, with 13 bases lying between them. Germline V CDR1 and CDR2: WNHNN, SYGVQD (reference sequence). The CDR3 DNA reads as TGCGCCAGCAGTCCGACAAGGAGGCCCTACGAGCAGTACTTC. This codes for CASSPTRRPYEQYF.

The rearrangement joins TRBV5-5 to TRBJ2-5, with TRBD1 identical over 9 bases. The CDR3 consists of 14 residues. Unmatched junction bases numbered 3, after V lost 4 bases and J lost 2 bases. Germline CDR1 SGHKS, CDR2 YYEKEE (reference sequence). The DNA of the CDR3 is TGTGCCAGCAGCATAGGGACAGGGCAAGAGACCCAGTACTTC. This gives the protein CASSIGTGQETQYF.

This clone has more than one count but fewer than ten. The V and J genes are TRBV6-1 and TRBJ1-2; D perhaps matches TRBD1 (6 bases). CDR1 is MNHNS, CDR2 SASEGT, per germline. This CDR3 region has 13 residues. V dropped 3 bases and J dropped 5 bases, with 10 bases sitting between them. CDR3 sequence (DNA): TGTGCCAGCAGTGATGCAGGACAGTATGGCTACACCTTC. Translated: CASSDAGQYGYTF.

This rearrangement joins TRBV11-2 to TRBJ2-1, with D possibly matching TRBD2 (6 bases). CDR3 length equals 15 residues. Per germline, CDR1 SGHAT and CDR2 FQNNGV. The V gene lost 2 bases and the J gene lost 10 bases, with 18 bases spanning the gap. CDR3: CASSLYPGTPSEQFF. CDR3 bases: TGTGCCAGCAGCTTATACCCCGGGACTCCAAGCGAGCAGTTCTTC.

This clone has more than one count but fewer than ten. This chain joins TRBV5-6 and TRBJ1-1, with TRBD1 as a possible D gene (5 bases). The CDR3 sequence is 14 residues long. V was cut by 0 bases and J by 6 bases, with 12 bases left in between. CDR1 SGHDT and CDR2 YYEEEE come from the germline V gene. The CDR3 loop reads CASSLVQGVPEAFF. The CDR3 coding sequence is TGTGCCAGCAGCTTGGTTCAGGGCGTCCCTGAAGCTTTCTTT.

The chain couples TRBV7-2 to TRBJ1-2, with 12 bases fitting TRBD1. The trim removed 5 bases at V and 6 bases at J, leaving 7 bases unmatched. The length of the CDR3 is 15 residues. Germline V CDR1 and CDR2: SGHTA, FQGNSA. The CDR3 DNA reads as TGTGCCAGCAGCCGGGACAGGGGGCGCGAGGATGGCTACACCTTC. It specifies CASSRDRGREDGYTF. Full variable domain (remainder filled in from reference TRBV7-2 and TRBJ1-2): GAGVSQSPSNKVTEKGKDVELRCDPISGHTALYWYRQSLGQGLEFLIYFQGNSAPDKSGLPSDRFSAERTGGSVSTLTIQRTQQEDSAVYLCASSRDRGREDGYTFGSGTRLTVV.

The chain has TRBV11-2 and TRBJ2-1; TRBD2 matches at 10 bases. The V gene end was trimmed by 0 bases and the J gene end by 4 bases; junction bases not matched to a gene: 9. The CDR3 runs 18 residues. CDR1 is SGHAT and CDR2 is FQNNGV in the germline V gene. This CDR3 is CASSLDPSTSGTYNEQFF. CDR3 DNA sequence: TGTGCCAGCAGCTTAGATCCCTCAACTAGCGGGACGTACAATGAGCAGTTCTTC.

This clone occurred a few times. V usage is TRBV27 and J usage is TRBJ2-5, with unresolved D. Germline assignment: CDR1 MNHEY and CDR2 SMNVEV (reference sequence). This CDR3 has 15 residues. Trimming left V 3 bases short and J 2 bases short, with 13 bases between. CDR3 sequence (DNA): TGTGCCAGCAGTTTTCTGCCCCTAGTACAAGAGACCCAGTACTTC. Its protein product is CASSFLPLVQETQYF.

The chain has TRBV4-2 and TRBJ2-7; 9 bases map to TRBD2. The germline V gene encodes CDR1 LGHNA and CDR2 YNFKEQ. This CDR3 region has 17 residues. The trim removed 0 bases at V and 4 bases at J, leaving 10 bases unmatched. CDR3 bases: TGTGCCAGCAGCCAAGACCTAGCGGGATTCCCCTCTTACGAGCAGTACTTC. This translates into CASSQDLAGFPSYEQYF.

This chain links TRBV5-1 with TRBJ2-7; D remains ambiguous. CDR1 SGHRS and CDR2 YFSETQ come from the germline V gene. The V gene lost 0 bases and the J gene lost 1 base, with 8 bases spanning the gap. This CDR3 region has 14 residues. CDR3 region: CASSLGQTSYEQYF. In nucleotides, the CDR3 is TGCGCCAGCAGCTTGGGCCAGACTTCCTACGAGCAGTACTTC.

This chain joins TRBV9 and TRBJ2-7; 8 bases line up with TRBD1. The CDR3 totals 14 residues. CDR1 SGDLS and CDR2 YYNGEE come from the germline V gene. V shed 0 bases and J 4 bases; nucleotides not matched to a gene: 3. In DNA, the CDR3 is TGTGCCAGCAGCGTAGGCGACAGGGGTTACGAGCAGTACTTC. Translating gives CASSVGDRGYEQYF.

A few counts support this clone. V and J are TRBV15 and TRBJ2-7; 11 nucleotides match TRBD2. The J segment lost 0 bases and the V segment lost 3 bases, leaving 1 base of the junction unmatched. Germline loops: CDR1 LNHNV, CDR2 YYDKDF (reference sequence). The length of the CDR3 is 15 residues. CDR3 amino acids: CATSRTSGASYEQYF. CDR3 sequence (DNA): TGTGCCACCAGCAGGACTAGCGGGGCCTCCTACGAGCAGTACTTC.

The chain uses TRBV2 and TRBJ1-2; possibly TRBD1 for D (5 bases). V lost 10 bases, J lost 1 base, and 19 bases lay in between. Germline V gene data show CDR1 as SNHLY and CDR2 as FYNNEI. The CDR3 loop spans 15 amino acids. This CDR3 is CATSLGGRVNYGYTF. As DNA, the CDR3 is TGTGCCACAAGTCTCGGGGGGAGGGTTAACTATGGCTACACCTTC.

The chain employs TRBV6-5 and TRBJ1-1; D not resolved. The germline CDR1 and CDR2 sequences are MNHEY and SVGAGI. Trimming shortened V by 2 bases and J by 4 bases, and 5 bases separated the two germline ends. The CDR3 totals 12 residues. CDR3 sequence: CASSYLGTEAFF. Here the CDR3 DNA reads TGTGCCAGCAGTTACCTCGGCACTGAAGCTTTCTTT.

This chain uses TRBV29-1 with TRBJ1-2, with 8 bases lining up with TRBD1. Germline CDR1 SQVTM, CDR2 ANQGSEA. The CDR3 is 14 amino acids. V was pared by 2 bases and J by 7 bases, with 9 bases of the junction left unmatched. CDR3 DNA sequence: TGCAGCGTTGAAAAGGCCAGGGGGCAAGGTGGCTACACCTTC. It translates to CSVEKARGQGGYTF.

This clone was detected once. V is TRBV10-1 and J is TRBJ2-7, with a possible D match to TRBD1 (6 bases). This CDR3 spans 13 amino acids. Germline lookup yields CDR1 WNHNN and CDR2 SYGVQD (reference sequence). Trimming cost V 5 bases and J 4 bases, with 12 bases left between them. In DNA, the CDR3 is TGCGCCAGCAGTCACAGGGAGCGGTACGAGCAGTACTTC. Protein product: CASSHRERYEQYF.

The chain carries TRBV6-5 and TRBJ2-3, with D possibly matching TRBD1 (5 bases). The V end was cut by 7 bases, the J end by 2 bases, with 7 bases between. Germline V gene data show CDR1 as MNHEY and CDR2 as SVGAGI. The CDR3 runs to 12 residues. The CDR3 region has the DNA TGTGCCAGCAAGACAGACACAGATACGCAGTATTTT. Protein product: CASKTDTDTQYF.

This chain's CDR3 is CASHSGGDTYEQYF. CDR3 sequence (DNA): TGCGCCAGCCACTCTGGGGGCGACACCTACGAGCAGTACTTC. The chain recombines TRBV10-2 with TRBJ2-7, with a tentative D call TRBD1 (6 bases). The CDR3 extends over 14 amino acids. V shed 8 bases and J shed 2 bases, with 16 bases lying between them. Germline loops: CDR1 WSHSY, CDR2 SAAADI.

The chain uses TRBV6-4 and TRBJ1-1, with 7 nucleotides matching TRBD1. From germline, CDR1 is MRHNA and CDR2 SNTAGT. This CDR3 has 13 residues. After removal of 4 bases from V and 5 bases from J, the junction contained 4 bases not matched to a gene. CDR3 in amino acids: CASSVEGATEAFF. DNA for the CDR3: TGTGCCAGCAGTGTGGAGGGGGCGACTGAAGCTTTCTTT.